The source of this T cell receptor beta chain is a study of blood T cell repertoires in COVID-19. The ends lost 4 bases at V and 7 bases at J; junction bases unmatched: 10. Germline CDR1 SNHLY, CDR2 FYNNEI. CDR3 length: 15 residues. Sequencing was performed with immunoSEQ multiplex PCR; in TCRdb, only in-frame clones are kept and a portion is missing. The sample has 50,000 to 65,000 clones; approximately 86% are singletons. The sequencing input was peripheral blood. This chain connects TRBV2 to TRBJ2-7, with 10 bases aligning to TRBD1. This receptor was obtained from a man in his fifties or sixties with active COVID-19. The CDR3 nucleotides are TGTGCCAGCAGTGCCCAGACAGGGGGCCTCGGGGAGCAGTACTTC. It is translated as CASSAQTGGLGEQYF.